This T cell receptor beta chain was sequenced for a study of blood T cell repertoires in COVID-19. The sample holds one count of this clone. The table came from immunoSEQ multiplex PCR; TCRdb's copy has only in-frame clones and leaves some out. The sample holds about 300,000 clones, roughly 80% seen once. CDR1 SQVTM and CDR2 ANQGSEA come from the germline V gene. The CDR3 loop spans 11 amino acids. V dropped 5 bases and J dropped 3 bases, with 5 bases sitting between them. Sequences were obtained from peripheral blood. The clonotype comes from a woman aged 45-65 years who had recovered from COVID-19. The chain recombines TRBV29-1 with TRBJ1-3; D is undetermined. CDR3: CSVLSGNTIYF. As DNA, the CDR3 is TGCAGCGTTCTTAGTGGAAACACCATATATTTT.